This note documents a single TCR beta chain sequence. Sequenced by immunoSEQ multiplex PCR; TCRdb stores in-frame clones only, minus some. The data contain 400,000 to 500,000 clones, over 60% of them singletons. This CDR3 comprises 15 residues. Germline values: CDR1 LGHNA, CDR2 YNFKEQ. Trimming shortened V by 0 bases and J by 4 bases, and 10 bases separated the two germline ends. The sample comes from a study of shared clonotypes between healthy human individuals. Sequences were obtained from PBMCs. The sequence was collected from a woman aged 40 to 50 in good health. Some clones in this sample may be carry-over from other donors' samples. The chain recombines TRBV4-2 with TRBJ1-3, with D possibly TRBD1 on 6 matching bases. The CDR3 here is CASSQDTGSGNTIYF. CDR3 coding DNA: TGTGCCAGCAGCCAAGATACAGGGTCCGGAAACACCATATATTTT.